This T cell receptor beta chain appears in the sequencing data of a study of blood T cell repertoires in COVID-19. Across the whole study: Sample material is recorded as cDNA or gDNA derived from T cells, B-cell-depleted T cells, or PBMCs.

The CDR3 totals 15 residues. Germline V gene data show CDR1 as SGHAT and CDR2 as FQNNGV. V lost 2 bases, J lost 5 bases, and 3 bases stayed unmatched. Authors' analysis steps: From reference gene primer amplification, estimates of nucleated cell counts were derived. Libraries were prepared by immunoSEQ multiplex PCR; TCRdb keeps only in-frame clonotypes and omits some of them. V and J calls and clone size follow that table, whereas D and trimming were derived from the DNA. There are about 200,000 clones in the sample; more than 85% occur only once, and around 2.7% lies in the top ten. The V call is TRBV11-2, the J call TRBJ2-1, with 10 bases lining up with TRBD1. Specimen: peripheral blood. This TCR came from a man aged 55 to 70 with acute or convalescent COVID-19. DNA of the CDR3: TGTGCCAGCAGCTTAAGACAGGGGGCGAACAATGAGCAGTTCTTC. This encodes CASSLRQGANNEQFF.